The T cell receptor (beta chain) described here comes from a study of patients and donors after allogeneic stem cell transplantation. The CDR3 is made up of 14 amino acids. The V end lost 4 bases, the J end lost 1 base, and 10 bases lay between the germline ends. CDR1 and CDR2 (germline): SGDLS, YYNGEE. Each CDR3 protein is one row after TCRdb ran MiXCR on the RT-PCR reads. The sample records 200,000 to 250,000 distinct CDR3 sequences, 12% to 15% being singletons. The TCR was taken from a human donor who was either an allogeneic HSCT recipient or a stem cell or donor lymphocyte infusion donor (not recorded which). It is not recorded whose cells these are; they may come from a transplant donor. Material: blood, either unsorted or a sorted T cell fraction (not recorded which). The J gene is TRBJ2-3, the V gene TRBV9; the D is unclear. In DNA form, the CDR3 reads TGTGCCAGCAGCCCCCGGGCCCGCACAGATACGCAGTATTTT. This codes for CASSPRARTDTQYF.